The entry that follows covers one T cell receptor beta chain sequence. Its antigen is unknown. The data were obtained in a study of shared clonotypes between healthy human individuals. Trimming stripped 5 bases from V and 0 bases from J, with 10 bases between. The germline V gene has CDR1 SGHTA and CDR2 FQGNSA. The CDR3 spans 14 residues. Per sorted-subset replicate PCR, input was approximately 180 ng DNA, representing tens of thousands of T cell genomes. Measured with immunoSEQ multiplex PCR; TCRdb has only the in-frame clones, and not every one. The sample records over a million clones, 98% being singletons. Regarding the study as a whole: Clonotype sharing across several donors was observed for approximately 5% of naive CD4 clonotypes.

The chain uses TRBV7-2 and TRBJ1-1; no reliable D call. This clonotype was sampled from a man aged 30 to 45 in good health. Specimen: naive CD4+ T cells sorted from blood. Subset indicated: CD45RA+ positively selected. DNA for the CDR3: TGTGCCAGCAGCACATGGACGATGAACACTGAAGCTTTCTTT. As protein: CASSTWTMNTEAFF. Using reference TRBV7-2 and TRBJ1-1 for the parts outside the CDR3, the full variable domain is GAGVSQSPSNKVTEKGKDVELRCDPISGHTALYWYRQSLGQGLEFLIYFQGNSAPDKSGLPSDRFSAERTGGSVSTLTIQRTQQEDSAVYLCASSTWTMNTEAFFGQGTRLTVV.